The 5 T cell receptor beta chains below all came from one sample that was sequenced in a study of blood T cell repertoires in COVID-19. Sequencing used immunoSEQ multiplex PCR; TCRdb keeps in-frame clones, though not all of them. The sample lists around 120,000 clones, around 89% occurring once. Sequences were obtained from peripheral blood. These receptors originate from an elderly woman with acute or convalescent COVID-19.

The chain uses TRBV29-1 and TRBJ2-1, with unresolved D. Germline V gene lookup returns CDR1 SQVTM and CDR2 ANQGSEA. Trimming cost V 6 bases and J 9 bases, with 12 bases left between them. The CDR3 totals 11 residues. CDR3 region: CSVGWVGEQFF. DNA for the CDR3: TGCAGCGTCGGGTGGGTGGGTGAGCAGTTCTTC.

V is TRBV19 and J is TRBJ1-5; 9 nucleotides line up with TRBD1. The CDR3 consists of 18 residues. J lost 2 bases, V lost 1 base, and 9 bases had no gene match. Germline V gene data show CDR1 as LNHDA and CDR2 as SQIVND (reference sequence). CDR3: CASSIGDRVAIRNQPQHF. The CDR3 DNA follows: TGTGCCAGTAGTATAGGGGACAGGGTGGCAATTCGCAATCAGCCCCAGCATTTT.

This clone was found once. The chain has TRBV24-1 and TRBJ2-1; tentative D call: TRBD2 (6 bases). The length of the CDR3 is 16 residues. The germline V and J ends were trimmed by 0 bases and 4 bases, with 12 bases remaining between them. The germline CDR1 and CDR2 sequences are KGHDR and SFDVKD. CDR3 bases: TGTGCCACCAGTGATTTGGCGGGGCCGCAATACAATGAGCAGTTCTTC. Translated, it gives CATSDLAGPQYNEQFF.

The rearrangement joins TRBV28 to TRBJ1-6; 11 positions match TRBD1. Germline lookup yields CDR1 MDHEN and CDR2 SYDVKM. J was trimmed by 4 bases and V by 8 bases; bases with no gene match: 4. The CDR3 is 15 amino acids. The CDR3 region is CASRTGGEYNSPLHF. DNA of the CDR3: TGTGCCAGCCGGACAGGGGGCGAGTATAATTCACCCCTCCACTTT.

This clone was counted once. This chain joins TRBV28 and TRBJ2-7; 7 bases are a match to TRBD1. Per germline, CDR1 MDHEN and CDR2 SYDVKM. This CDR3 is built from 14 residues. Unmatched junction bases numbered 13, after V lost 9 bases and J lost 5 bases. The CDR3 DNA reads as TGTGCCAGTTTGGGGACAGCTGGTCCCCACGAGCAGTACTTC. Translated: CASLGTAGPHEQYF.